Listed here are 12 T cell receptor beta chains from one sample, sequenced in a study of metastatic and nonmetastatic thyroid tumors. Patients had received no treatment of any kind before thyroid surgery. TCRdb re-called clones from the PCR reads using MiXCR. The profile shows about 30,000 clones, roughly a quarter of them singletons. Sequenced: blood. The receptors were gathered from a female donor with papillary thyroid cancer or a benign thyroid nodule (not recorded which). Some clones in this sample may be carry-over from other donors' samples.

This clone was counted at least ten times. V usage is TRBV19 and J usage is TRBJ1-2, with 7 bases lining up with TRBD1. The V gene end was trimmed by 6 bases and the J gene end by 7 bases; junction bases not matched to a gene: 8. The CDR3 length is 13 residues. CDR1 is LNHDA and CDR2 is SQIVND in the germline V gene (reference sequence). This chain's CDR3 is CASSLTGAAGYTF. The DNA for the CDR3 is TGTGCCAGTAGCCTCACAGGGGCGGCTGGCTACACCTTC.

By its share, this clone is medium-sized. V and J are TRBV5-1 and TRBJ2-2; 8 bases match TRBD2. V shed 1 base, J shed 5 bases, and the junction held 16 bases outside the gene matches. The CDR3 has 19 residues. CDR1 is SGHRS and CDR2 is YFSETQ in the germline V gene. CDR3 in DNA: TGCGCCAGCAGCTTGCCGCACTTCCCGGGACTAGAGAGAACCGGGGAGCTGTTTTTT. It codes for CASSLPHFPGLERTGELFF. Full variable domain (remainder filled in from reference TRBV5-1 and TRBJ2-2): KAGVTQTPRYLIKTRGQQVTLSCSPISGHRSVSWYQQTPGQGLQFLFEYFSETQRNKGNFPGRFSGRQFSNSRSEMNVSTLELGDSALYLCASSLPHFPGLERTGELFFGEGSRLTVL.

Ten or more counts support this clone. The chain uses TRBV10-3 and TRBJ1-1; D is undetermined. In germline, CDR1 is ENHRY, CDR2 SYGVKD. The CDR3 extends over 15 amino acids. Trimming left V 0 bases short and J 0 bases short, with 8 bases between. The CDR3 region has the DNA TGTGCCATCAGTGAGTCGAGGCCCTTGAACACTGAAGCTTTCTTT. This codes for CAISESRPLNTEAFF.

This clone was counted ten times or more. This chain joins TRBV29-1 and TRBJ2-7, with 13 bases lining up with TRBD2. From germline, CDR1 is SQVTM and CDR2 ANQGSEA. There are 14 residues in the CDR3. With V trimmed by 3 bases and J by 2 bases, 1 base remained unmatched. The CDR3 DNA is TGCAGCGTTGACGGGACTAGCGGGACCTACGAGCAGTACTTC. Protein: CSVDGTSGTYEQYF.

This clone has ten or more counts. The genes are TRBV4-1 and TRBJ2-2; TRBD2 might be the D (6 bases). V was pared by 2 bases and J by 5 bases, with 9 bases between. CDR1 and CDR2 from the germline V gene are MGHRA and YSYEKL. The CDR3 totals 14 residues. Here the CDR3 reads CASSQRGGTGELFF. CDR3 nucleotide sequence: TGCGCCAGCAGCCAAAGGGGAGGTACCGGGGAGCTGTTTTTT.

On this clone: Compared with germline, one end of the junction differs, possibly owing to a read error. V and J are TRBV18 and TRBJ2-1; 9 bases are a match to TRBD1. The CDR3 consists of 15 residues. The germline gives CDR1 KGHSH, CDR2 LQKENI. The CDR3 coding sequence is TGTGCCAGCTCACCGCGGGACAGGGAGGGGAATGAGGAGTTCTTC. This translates into CASSPRDREGNEEFF.

In this sample, this clone turned up many times. The rearrangement links TRBV19 to TRBJ1-1; D is uncertain. Germline CDR1 is LNHDA and CDR2 is SQIVND (reference sequence). This CDR3 has 13 residues. Trimming took 6 bases from V and 0 from J, leaving 8 bases between them. The CDR3 loop reads CASSPTLNTEAFF. The CDR3 coding sequence is TGTGCCAGTAGCCCGACTTTGAACACTGAAGCTTTCTTT.

The chain joins TRBV5-5 to TRBJ1-1; D gene ambiguous. The germline CDR1 and CDR2 sequences are SGHKS and YYEKEE (reference sequence). CDR3 size: 12 residues. V was shortened by 9 bases and J by 0 bases, with 9 bases between the two germline ends. Here the CDR3 DNA reads TGTGCCACCAGTTTCCTGAACACTGAAGCTTTCTTT. As protein: CATSFLNTEAFF.

Judged by abundance, this clone is medium-sized (0.01 to 0.1%). The genes are TRBV6-1 and TRBJ1-2; D ambiguous. Germline CDR1 is MNHNS and CDR2 is SASEGT. The ends were cut back, 7 bases at V and 4 bases at J, with 16 bases in the middle. The CDR3 covers 14 residues. The CDR3 DNA reads as TGTGCCAGCATTAGCCAGGAAGAGACCTATGGCTACACCTTC. It yields the protein CASISQEETYGYTF.

This clone was seen a handful of times. The gene calls are TRBV6-6 and TRBJ2-7; D may match TRBD1 or TRBD2 (9 bases each). Germline lookup yields CDR1 MNHNY and CDR2 SVGAGI (reference sequence). Trimming cost V 6 bases and J 7 bases, with 25 bases left between them. The CDR3 contains 16 residues. The CDR3 region is CASRRSTLAGTGEQYF. CDR3 coding DNA: TGTGCCAGCAGGAGGTCAACCCTAGCGGGGACAGGGGAGCAGTACTTC.

This clone has a single count. V is TRBV11-2 and J is TRBJ2-3; TRBD1 or TRBD2 may be the D gene (5 bases each). The CDR3 has 14 residues. Germline-derived CDR1 and CDR2 are SGHAT and FQNNGV. Trimming took off 5 bases at V and 0 bases at J, with 9 bases between the two ends. The chain's CDR3 is CASSLGGSTDTQYF. Written as DNA, the CDR3 is TGTGCCAGCAGCCTTGGGGGTAGCACAGATACGCAGTATTTT.

This clone occurred many times. The chain employs TRBV2 and TRBJ2-3, with 15 bases that match TRBD2. This CDR3 has 18 amino acids. Germline values: CDR1 SNHLY, CDR2 FYNNEI. The ends lost 4 bases at V and 0 bases at J; junction bases unmatched: 5. CDR3 loop: CASSAGTSGRYSTDTQYF. CDR3 coding DNA: TGTGCCAGCAGTGCAGGGACTAGCGGGAGGTATAGCACAGATACGCAGTATTTT.